This TCR beta chain originates from a study of cytomegalovirus exposure and HLA in healthy donors. Across the study: Prior work identified 95 million to 120 million unique TCR beta sequences in 150 million to 200 million T cells.

Findings and limits, study-wide: A link between a missense DCLRE1C variant and TCR beta V- and J-gene trimming emerged from a later analysis.

Vbeta (60) and Jbeta (13) primers were used in the PCR. Repertoires were generated with immunoSEQ multiplex PCR, while TCRdb's copy carries only in-frame clones and drops some. The table lists 150,000 to 200,000 clones, 70% to 75% of them singletons. This clone was counted only a few times. What it binds is unknown. The material sequenced was PBMCs. This TCR derives from a man aged 18-30 years in good health and CMV-seropositive.

CDR3 sequence (DNA): TGTGCCAGCAGCCAAGTACTAGCGGGAGTTCTCTATGAGCAGTTCTTC. This sequence encodes CASSQVLAGVLYEQFF. The rearrangement links TRBV14 to TRBJ2-1, with 11 bases that match TRBD2. With 1 base clipped from V and 8 bases from J, the junction kept 7 bases outside the gene matches. The CDR3 loop spans 16 amino acids. Germline lookup yields CDR1 SGHDN and CDR2 FVKESK.